This T cell receptor (beta chain) was identified during a study of shared clonotypes between healthy human individuals. For this clone: The antigen is unknown.

Study-level points and caveats: Clonotype sharing among donors, it was expected, would be affected by sequencing depth.

Per the germline V gene, CDR1 is MNHNS and CDR2 is SASEGT. Trimming removed 7 bases at V and 5 bases at J, with 14 bases between. This CDR3 comprises 13 residues. Recent acute infections and vaccinations were absent in the healthy HIV-negative adult donors. Here immunoSEQ multiplex PCR was the method, and the copy in TCRdb shows in-frame clones only, minus some. Counted here are around 2,000,000 clones, 95% occurring once; the ten biggest clones make up roughly 0.13%. What was sequenced was naive CD4+ T cells sorted from blood. Subset of the sample: CD45RA+ positively selected. This clonotype originated in a man between 18 and 35 years old in good health. V is TRBV6-1 and J is TRBJ2-5; D is uncertain. The CDR3 loop reads CASTARIRETQYF. The CDR3 nucleotides are TGTGCCAGCACGGCCCGGATTCGGGAGACCCAGTACTTC.